This T cell receptor (beta chain) was sequenced in a study of identical twins. Regarding this clonotype: Its specificity is unknown.

TCRdb processed the 5' RACE reads anew with MiXCR; each CDR3 protein has one entry. The table shows a few hundred thousand distinct CDR3 sequences, with approximately 7.1% occurring only once. Findings of the study overall: Beta out-of-frame sequences showed weaker excess twin sharing. A partial confounding effect on zero-insertion analyses could come from invariant MAIT and iNKT cells.

V was clipped by 7 bases and J by 3 bases, with 16 bases between them. CDR3 length: 14 residues. Germline V gene sequence: CDR1 SEHNR, CDR2 FQNEAQ (reference sequence). This sample also belongs to another study, concerning T cells expressing NK-cell markers. This second report adds: CD8+ T cells in roughly six donors included dominant NKG2C+ clonotypes at about 1.0-7.0%. Once again these clonotypes came out on top in the CD3+CD56-NKG2C+ fraction of several donors.

The chain is built from TRBV7-9 and TRBJ2-7, with a tentative D call TRBD1 (5 bases). The sequencing sample was made of CD8+ T cells sorted from blood. The TCR sequence derives from a young woman in good health. The CDR3 here is CASTLRGTDYEQYF. In DNA, the CDR3 is TGTGCCAGCACCCTTAGGGGCACAGACTACGAGCAGTACTTC.